The next 4 T cell receptor beta chains were all read from a single sample in a study of vaccination and CD4 T cells after COVID-19. Treatment meaning: approximately nine-day PBMC culture with coronavirus spike peptide pools or control peptides (ViraFEST assay). No antigen is known for these receptors. Scientists ran DNA taken from cultured CD4+ T cells through the Oncomine TCR Beta short-read assay for sequencing. Via MiXCR, TCRdb re-called the PCR reads, giving one row per CDR3 protein. The data hold approximately 7,400 distinct CDR3 sequences, with roughly 74% observed a single time. Sequenced material: CD4+ T cells from blood, cultured in vitro. The receptor source for this set is a human donor who had recovered from COVID-19.

This chain joins TRBV12-3 or TRBV12-4 and TRBJ2-3; 10 nucleotides agree with TRBD2. This CDR3 spans 15 amino acids. J lost 4 bases, V lost 6 bases, and 7 bases had no gene match. CDR3 DNA: TGTGCCAGCAGCGTTAGCGGGAGGCGAGCAGATACGCAGTATTTT. This codes for CASSVSGRRADTQYF.

This clonotype has more than one count but fewer than ten. CDR3 coding DNA: TGCAGTGCTGGGTCCCGGGGCGGGGCGAACACTGAAGCTTTCTTT. Its translation: CSAGSRGGANTEAFF. V usage is TRBV20-1 and J usage is TRBJ1-1, with D possibly matching TRBD1 (5 bases). The CDR3 sequence is 15 residues long. The V gene lost 5 bases and the J gene lost 1 base, with 17 bases spanning the gap. CDR1 DFQATT and CDR2 SNEGSKA come from the germline V gene (reference sequence).

This clonotype showed up just once. The rearrangement uses TRBV2 and TRBJ2-5, with 11 nucleotides matching TRBD1. Losses at the gene ends were 4 bases for V and 3 bases for J; bases not matched to a gene: 1. This CDR3 has 14 amino acids. Germline assignment: CDR1 SNHLY and CDR2 FYNNEI. The CDR3 is CASSGDRGEETQYF. For the CDR3, the DNA is TGTGCCAGCAGTGGGGACAGGGGGGAAGAGACCCAGTACTTC.

The gene calls are TRBV9 and TRBJ1-1; tentatively, D is TRBD1 (6 bases). CDR1 is SGDLS, CDR2 YYNGEE, per germline. The CDR3 has 13 amino acids. V was clipped by 4 bases and J by 4 bases, with 11 bases between them. The CDR3 protein is CASSFRGGTEAFF. In DNA form, the CDR3 reads TGTGCCAGCAGCTTCAGAGGGGGCACTGAAGCTTTCTTT.